This TCR beta chain was retrieved from a study of metastatic and nonmetastatic thyroid tumors (dated by TCRdb to the early 2020s). About the study as a whole: For patients with malignant and with benign thyroid disease, the researchers compared repertoires between peripheral blood samples and tumor or nodule tissue samples. The investigation overall reported the following: In both blood and tumor samples, TCR beta diversity was reported to be significantly higher in malignant tumors than in benign nodules.

V lost 8 bases and J lost 1 base, and the count of bases not matched to a germline gene is 7. CDR1 LNHNV and CDR2 YYDKDF are derived from the germline V gene (reference sequence). Measured from the cysteine to the phenylalanine, the CDR3 is 15 residues long. Only the CDR3 region is kept as DNA, spanning 45 bases read in frame from base 1. None of the patients had been given any treatment before thyroid surgery. Using T-cell receptor beta sequencing, the study looked back at clinical samples from patients collected from about 2011 to 2018. A few counts support this clone. No cognate antigen has been identified for it. No clone much larger than this one lies a single base away; base qualities are absent. The receptor library was made with PCR. The sample was run on an Illumina HiSeq 4000. High-throughput sequencing was used to profile the TCR beta-chain CDR3 region of every patient. In the paper's pipeline: CDR3 differences across clinicopathological groups were used to build a classifier for discriminating distant-metastatic papillary thyroid cancer patients. Repertoire diversity was assessed with the Shannon index, and tumor-blood repertoire similarity with the Morisita-Horn index. TCRdb took the public reads, trimmed them with fastp at Q25, ran MiXCR for clone calling and kept in-frame beta chains. The V and J calls and clone size are TCRdb's, not the authors'. The sample records about 14,000 clones, roughly 3.5% of which are singletons. The top ten hold 27% of the sample.

The source material was tumor tissue. Recombination connected TRBV15 to TRBJ2-3, with 9 central nucleotides matching TRBD2. This receptor was taken from a female donor with papillary thyroid cancer or a benign thyroid nodule (not recorded which). Some clones in this sample may be carry-over from other donors' samples. The CDR3 sequence is CATRRGGGGTDTQYF. The DNA reads as follows: TGTGCCACCCGAAGGGGCGGGGGGGGCACAGATACGCAGTATTTT.